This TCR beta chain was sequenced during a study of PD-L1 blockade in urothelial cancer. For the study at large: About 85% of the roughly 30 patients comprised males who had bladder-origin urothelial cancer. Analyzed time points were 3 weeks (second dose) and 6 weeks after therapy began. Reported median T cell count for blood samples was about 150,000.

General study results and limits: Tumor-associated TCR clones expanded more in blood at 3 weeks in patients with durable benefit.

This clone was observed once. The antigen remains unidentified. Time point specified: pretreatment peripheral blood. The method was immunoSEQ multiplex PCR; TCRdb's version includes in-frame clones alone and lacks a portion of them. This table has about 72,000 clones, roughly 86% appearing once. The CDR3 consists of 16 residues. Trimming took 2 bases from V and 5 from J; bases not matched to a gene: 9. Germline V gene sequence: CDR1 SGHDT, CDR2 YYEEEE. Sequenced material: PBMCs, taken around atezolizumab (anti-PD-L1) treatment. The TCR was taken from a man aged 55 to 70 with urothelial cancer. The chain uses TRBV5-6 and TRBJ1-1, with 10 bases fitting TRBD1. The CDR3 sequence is CASSFRQGALITEAFF. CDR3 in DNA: TGTGCCAGCAGCTTCCGACAGGGGGCGCTGATTACTGAAGCTTTCTTT.